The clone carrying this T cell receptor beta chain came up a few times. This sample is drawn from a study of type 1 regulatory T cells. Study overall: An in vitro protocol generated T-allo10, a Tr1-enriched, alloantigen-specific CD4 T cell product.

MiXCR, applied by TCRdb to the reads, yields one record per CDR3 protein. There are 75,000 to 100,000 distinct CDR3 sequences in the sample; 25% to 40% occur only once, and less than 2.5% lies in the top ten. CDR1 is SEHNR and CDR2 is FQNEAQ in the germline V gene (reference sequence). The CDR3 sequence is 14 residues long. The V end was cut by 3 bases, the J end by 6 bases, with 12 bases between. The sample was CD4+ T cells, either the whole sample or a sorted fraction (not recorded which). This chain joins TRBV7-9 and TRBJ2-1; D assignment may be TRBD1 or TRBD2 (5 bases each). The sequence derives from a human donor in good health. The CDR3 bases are TGTGCCAGCAGCTTTCCGGGGCTAGGCAATGAGCAGTTCTTC. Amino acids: CASSFPGLGNEQFF.